This T cell receptor beta chain appears in the sequencing data of a study of metastatic and nonmetastatic thyroid tumors. The wider study: Comparison of repertoires was carried out across blood and tumor or nodule tissue from malignant and benign thyroid patients.

Trimming removed 5 bases at V and 0 bases at J, with 10 bases between. Germline CDR1 is SEHNR and CDR2 is FQNEAQ (reference sequence). There are 14 residues in the CDR3. Authors' data handling: Clinicopathological groups of papillary thyroid cancer showed CDR3 differences that were used to build a distant-metastasis classifier. Via MiXCR, TCRdb re-called the PCR reads. V and J calls and clone size were set by TCRdb, not the authors. Of 60,000 or so clones listed, more than 3.5% were seen once; the top ten hold about 20%. Overall study findings and caveats: Relative to benign nodules, malignant thyroid tumors were reportedly characterized by significantly elevated TCR beta diversity in blood and tumor.

This clone was seen at least ten times. The target antigen is unknown. A much larger clone differs by one base, so this may be a read error. All patients were untreated before thyroid surgery. The source material was blood. This chain links TRBV7-9 with TRBJ1-1; D is uncertain. The sequence came from a female donor with papillary thyroid cancer or a benign thyroid nodule (not recorded which). Some clones in this sample may be carry-over from other donors' samples. CDR3 nucleotide sequence: TGTGCCAGCAGCCCCAGACGGATGAACACTGAAGCTTTCTTT. Its protein is CASSPRRMNTEAFF.